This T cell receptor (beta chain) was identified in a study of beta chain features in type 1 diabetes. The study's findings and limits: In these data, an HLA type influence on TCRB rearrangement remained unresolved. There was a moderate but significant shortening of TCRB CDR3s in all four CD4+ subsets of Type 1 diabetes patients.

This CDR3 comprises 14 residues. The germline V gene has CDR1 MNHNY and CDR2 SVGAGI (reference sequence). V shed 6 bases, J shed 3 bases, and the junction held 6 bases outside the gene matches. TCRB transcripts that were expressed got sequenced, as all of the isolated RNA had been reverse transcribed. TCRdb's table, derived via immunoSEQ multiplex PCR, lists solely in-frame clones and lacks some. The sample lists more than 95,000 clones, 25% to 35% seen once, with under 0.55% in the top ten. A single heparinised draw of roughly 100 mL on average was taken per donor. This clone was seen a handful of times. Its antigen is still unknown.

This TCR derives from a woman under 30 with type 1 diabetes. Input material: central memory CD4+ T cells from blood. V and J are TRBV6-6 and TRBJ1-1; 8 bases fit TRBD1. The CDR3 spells CASRPDRDHTEAFF. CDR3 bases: TGTGCCAGCAGACCGGACAGGGATCACACTGAAGCTTTCTTT.